This entry features one TCR beta chain sequence. As yet, its antigen is unknown. The data stem from a study of cytomegalovirus exposure and HLA in healthy donors. The assay was immunoSEQ multiplex PCR, and TCRdb's table has in-frame clones only and misses some. The table shows roughly 120,000 clones, with approximately 87% occurring only once. The CDR3 extends over 14 amino acids. V was pared by 6 bases and J by 1 base, with 11 bases between. Germline V gene sequence: CDR1 MNHEY, CDR2 SMNVEV (reference sequence). Study outcomes and limitations: It was reportedly the case that the classifier diagnosed cytomegalovirus status with high specificity and sensitivity.

The sequenced material came from PBMCs. This chain links TRBV27 with TRBJ2-3, with D perhaps matching TRBD2 (5 bases). This receptor was identified in a woman in her 30s in good health and CMV-seronegative. The DNA for the CDR3 is TGTGCCAGCAGCTGGAACGGGGGCACAGATACGCAGTATTTT. Protein sequence: CASSWNGGTDTQYF.